The sequence of this TCR beta chain was determined in a study of blood T cell repertoires in COVID-19. The CDR3 spans 10 residues. Trimming removed 4 bases from V and 14 bases from J, with 11 bases in between. CDR1 LNHDA and CDR2 SQIVND come from the germline V gene (reference sequence). TCRdb keeps only in-frame clones here, not all; method: immunoSEQ multiplex PCR. The data hold 100,000 to 150,000 clones, with more than 75% observed a single time. V usage is TRBV19 and J usage is TRBJ1-1; D not resolved. The TCR was taken from a human donor in a cohort sampled during active COVID-19. The sequenced sample consisted of peripheral blood. The CDR3 protein is CASSRERRFF. CDR3 sequence (DNA): TGTGCCAGTAGTAGGGAGAGGCGCTTCTTT.